This T cell receptor beta chain comes out of a study of T cell repertoires in aging, cancer and after chemotherapy. The template was genomic DNA from peripheral blood, not RNA. Overall study findings and caveats: Healthy donors lost TCR diversity with age mainly through richness, cancer patients through richness and evenness. Compared with age-matched healthy donors, untreated hematological or solid cancer patients showed higher blood TCR clonality.

The CDR3 spans 14 residues. Germline V lookup: CDR1 KGHSH, CDR2 LQKENI. V was shortened by 6 bases and J by 7 bases, with 16 bases between the two germline ends. Rearranged V-D-J TRB sequences were amplified with a mixed TRB-A/B primer pool. TCRdb re-called the multiplex PCR reads through MiXCR, storing one row per CDR3 protein. The sample yields some 10,000 distinct CDR3 sequences, just under 40% seen once. Of note for this clonotype: Its matching antigen is unknown.

This clonotype was sampled from a human donor in good health. The sequenced sample was blood. This rearrangement joins TRBV18 to TRBJ2-1, with D maybe TRBD1 (6 bases). This CDR3 reads CASSLWDTGNEQFF. CDR3 bases: TGTGCCAGCTCCCTCTGGGACACGGGGAATGAGCAGTTCTTC.